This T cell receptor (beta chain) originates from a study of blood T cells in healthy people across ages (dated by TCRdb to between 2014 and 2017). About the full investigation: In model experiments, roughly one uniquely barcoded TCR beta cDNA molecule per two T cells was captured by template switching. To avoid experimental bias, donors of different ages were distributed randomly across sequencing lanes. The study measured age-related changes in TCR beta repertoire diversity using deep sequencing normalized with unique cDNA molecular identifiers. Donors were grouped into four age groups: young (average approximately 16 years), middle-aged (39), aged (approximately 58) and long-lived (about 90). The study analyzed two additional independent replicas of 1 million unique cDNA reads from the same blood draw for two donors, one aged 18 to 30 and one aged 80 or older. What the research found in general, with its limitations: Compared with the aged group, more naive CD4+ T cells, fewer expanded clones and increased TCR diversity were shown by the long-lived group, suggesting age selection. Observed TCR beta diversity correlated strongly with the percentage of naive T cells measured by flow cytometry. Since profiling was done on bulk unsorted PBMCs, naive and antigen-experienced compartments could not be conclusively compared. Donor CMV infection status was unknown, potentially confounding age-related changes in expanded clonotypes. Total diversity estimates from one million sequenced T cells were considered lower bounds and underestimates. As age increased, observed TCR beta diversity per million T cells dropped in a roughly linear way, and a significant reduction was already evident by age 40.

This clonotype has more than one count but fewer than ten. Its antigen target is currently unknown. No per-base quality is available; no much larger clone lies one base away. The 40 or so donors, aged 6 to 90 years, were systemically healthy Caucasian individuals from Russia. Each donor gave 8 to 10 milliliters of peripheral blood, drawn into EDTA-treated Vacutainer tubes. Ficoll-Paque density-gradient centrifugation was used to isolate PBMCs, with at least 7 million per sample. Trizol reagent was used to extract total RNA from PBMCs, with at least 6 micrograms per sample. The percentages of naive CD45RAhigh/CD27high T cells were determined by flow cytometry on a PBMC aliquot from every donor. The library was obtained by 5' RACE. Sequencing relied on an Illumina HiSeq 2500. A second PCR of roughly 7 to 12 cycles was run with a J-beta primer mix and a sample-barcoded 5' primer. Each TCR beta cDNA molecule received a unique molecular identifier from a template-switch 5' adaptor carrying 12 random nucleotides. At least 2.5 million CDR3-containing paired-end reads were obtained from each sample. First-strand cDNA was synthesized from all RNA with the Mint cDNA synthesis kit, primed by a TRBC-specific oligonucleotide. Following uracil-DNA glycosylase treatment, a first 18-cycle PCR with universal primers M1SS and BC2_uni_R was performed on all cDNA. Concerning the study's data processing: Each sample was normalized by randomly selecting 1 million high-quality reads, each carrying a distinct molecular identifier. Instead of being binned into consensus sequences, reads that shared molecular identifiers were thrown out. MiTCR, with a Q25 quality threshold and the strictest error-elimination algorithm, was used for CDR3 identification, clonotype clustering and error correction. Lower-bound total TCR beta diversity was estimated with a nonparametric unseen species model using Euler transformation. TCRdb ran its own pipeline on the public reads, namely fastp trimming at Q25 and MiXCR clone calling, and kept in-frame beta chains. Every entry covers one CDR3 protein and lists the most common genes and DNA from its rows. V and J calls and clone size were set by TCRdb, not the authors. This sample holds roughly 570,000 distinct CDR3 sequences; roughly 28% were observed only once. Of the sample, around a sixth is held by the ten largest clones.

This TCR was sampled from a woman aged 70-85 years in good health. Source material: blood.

Here is the DNA: TGCGCCAGCAGCCTAGCGACTAGTTACAACACCGGGGAGCTGTTTTTT. It specifies CASSLATSYNTGELFF. This chain joins TRBV4-3 to TRBJ2-2; TRBD2 could be the D gene, as 6 bases match. CDR1 is given as LGHNA and CDR2 as YSLEER, both from the germline V gene. The CDR3 holds 16 amino acids from the cysteine to the phenylalanine. Only CDR3 DNA is held: 48 bases, read in frame from base 1. V is reduced by 4 bases and J by 2 bases, leaving a spacing of 14 bases between them.